The 5 T cell receptor beta chains below come from one sample, sequenced in a study of T cells in tumors after PD-1 blockade. Sequenced by immunoSEQ multiplex PCR; TCRdb stores in-frame clones only, minus some. The sample holds 35,000 or so clones, about 77% seen once. This material consisted of PBMCs, taken before anti-PD-1 treatment. These receptor sequences come from a human donor with basal cell carcinoma.

The V and J genes are TRBV3-1 (or the pseudogene TRBV3-2) and TRBJ1-6, with D unresolved. The CDR3 totals 12 residues. Looked up from germline, CDR1 is LGHDT and CDR2 is YNNKEL (reference sequence). Trimming removed 1 base from V and 9 bases from J, with 4 bases in between. This CDR3 reads CASSQGRSPLHF. Here the CDR3 DNA reads TGTGCCAGCAGCCAAGGGCGTTCACCCCTCCACTTT.

This clone was recorded once. The V and J genes are TRBV4-3 and TRBJ1-4; perhaps TRBD1 as D (6 bases). The CDR3 has 15 amino acids. CDR1 LGHNA and CDR2 YSLEER come from the germline V gene. V lost 1 base, J lost 8 bases, and 14 bases lay in between. Here the CDR3 DNA reads TGCGCCAGCAGCCAAGTAGCAGGGGCCAGGGAAAAACTGTTTTTT. Amino acid sequence: CASSQVAGAREKLFF.

This clone was seen only once. This chain joins TRBV12-3 or TRBV12-4 and TRBJ1-1, with 7 positions matching TRBD1. V shed 8 bases and J 5 bases; nucleotides not matched to a gene: 8. The CDR3 runs 13 residues. The CDR3 DNA follows: TGTGCCAGCCAGACAGGGCCGGGGACTGAAGCTTTCTTT. Protein sequence: CASQTGPGTEAFF.

The chain has TRBV7-3 and TRBJ1-5; 8 bases align to TRBD1. Germline V lookup: CDR1 SGHTA, CDR2 FQGTGA. V was pared by 5 bases and J by 4 bases, with 4 bases of the junction left unmatched. This CDR3 has 14 residues. Here the CDR3 reads CASSAGGSNQPQHF. DNA for the CDR3: TGTGCCAGCAGCGCAGGGGGCTCAAATCAGCCCCAGCATTTT. Drawing the rest from reference TRBV7-3 and TRBJ1-5, the complete variable domain is GAGVSQTPSNKVTEKGKYVELRCDPISGHTALYWYRQSLGQGPEFLIYFQGTGAADDSGLPNDRFFAVRPEGSVSTLKIQRTERGDSAVYLCASSAGGSNQPQHFGDGTRLSIL.

This chain joins TRBV4-3 and TRBJ2-5; D call uncertain. The length of the CDR3 is 15 residues. Trimming removed 0 bases at V and 4 bases at J, with 12 bases between. Germline loops: CDR1 LGHNA, CDR2 YSLEER. CDR3: CASSQESRRRETQYF. CDR3 bases: TGCGCCAGCAGCCAAGAGAGCCGGCGGCGAGAGACCCAGTACTTC.